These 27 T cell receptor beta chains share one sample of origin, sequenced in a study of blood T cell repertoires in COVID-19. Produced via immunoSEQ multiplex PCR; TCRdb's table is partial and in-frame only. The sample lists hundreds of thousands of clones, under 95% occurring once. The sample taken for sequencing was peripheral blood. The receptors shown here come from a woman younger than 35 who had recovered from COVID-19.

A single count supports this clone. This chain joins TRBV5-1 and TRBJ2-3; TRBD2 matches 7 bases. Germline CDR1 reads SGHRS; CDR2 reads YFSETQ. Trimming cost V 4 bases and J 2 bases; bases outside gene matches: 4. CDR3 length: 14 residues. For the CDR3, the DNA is TGCGCCAGCAGCCTGGGAGGGATCACAGATACGCAGTATTTT. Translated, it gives CASSLGGITDTQYF.

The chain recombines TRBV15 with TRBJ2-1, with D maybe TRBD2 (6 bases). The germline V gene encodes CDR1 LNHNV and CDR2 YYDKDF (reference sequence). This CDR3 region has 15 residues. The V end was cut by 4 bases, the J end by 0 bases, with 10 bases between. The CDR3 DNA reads TGTGCCACCAGCAAGGAGGGGAGCTCCTACAATGAGCAGTTCTTC. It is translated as CATSKEGSSYNEQFF.

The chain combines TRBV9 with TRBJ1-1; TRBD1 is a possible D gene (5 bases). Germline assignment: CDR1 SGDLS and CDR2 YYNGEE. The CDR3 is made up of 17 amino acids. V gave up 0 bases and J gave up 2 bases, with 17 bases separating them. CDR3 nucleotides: TGTGCCAGCAGCGTAGCCCCTCGCCACAGGTCAAACACTGAAGCTTTCTTT. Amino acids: CASSVAPRHRSNTEAFF.

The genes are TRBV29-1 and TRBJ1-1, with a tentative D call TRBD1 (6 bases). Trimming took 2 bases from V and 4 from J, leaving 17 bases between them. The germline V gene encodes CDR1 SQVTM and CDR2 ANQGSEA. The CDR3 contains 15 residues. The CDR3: CSVEFGSGAVTEAFF. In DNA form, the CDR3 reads TGCAGCGTTGAATTCGGGTCAGGGGCGGTCACTGAAGCTTTCTTT.

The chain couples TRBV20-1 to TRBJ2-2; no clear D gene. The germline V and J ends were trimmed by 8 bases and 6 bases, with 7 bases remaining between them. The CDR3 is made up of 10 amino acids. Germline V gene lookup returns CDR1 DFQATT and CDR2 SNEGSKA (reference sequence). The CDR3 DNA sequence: TGCAGTCCCTTTGCCGGGGAGCTGTTTTTT. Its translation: CSPFAGELFF.

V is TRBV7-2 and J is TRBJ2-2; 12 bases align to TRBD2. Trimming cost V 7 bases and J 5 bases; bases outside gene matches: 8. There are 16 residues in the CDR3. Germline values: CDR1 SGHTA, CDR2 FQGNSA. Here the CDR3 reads CASIRLAGVWTGELFF. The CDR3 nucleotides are TGTGCCAGCATCCGACTAGCGGGAGTATGGACCGGGGAGCTGTTTTTT.

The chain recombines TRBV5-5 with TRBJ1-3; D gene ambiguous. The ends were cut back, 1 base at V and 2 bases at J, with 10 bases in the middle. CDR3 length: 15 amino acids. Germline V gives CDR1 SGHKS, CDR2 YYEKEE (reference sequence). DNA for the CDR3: TGTGCCAGCAGCTTGAACCTTCTAGCTGGAAACACCATATATTTT. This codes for CASSLNLLAGNTIYF.

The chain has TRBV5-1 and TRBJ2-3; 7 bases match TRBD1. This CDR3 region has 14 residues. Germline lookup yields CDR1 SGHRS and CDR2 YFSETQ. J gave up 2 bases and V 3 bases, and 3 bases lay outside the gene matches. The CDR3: CASSSGQVTDTQYF. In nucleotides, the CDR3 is TGCGCCAGCAGCTCTGGACAGGTCACAGATACGCAGTATTTT.

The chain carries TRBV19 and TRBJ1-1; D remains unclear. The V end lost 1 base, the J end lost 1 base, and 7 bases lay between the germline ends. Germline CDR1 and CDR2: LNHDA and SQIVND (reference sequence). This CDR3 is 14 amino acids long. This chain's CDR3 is CASSIVRKNTEAFF. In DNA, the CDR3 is TGTGCCAGTAGTATAGTGAGGAAGAACACTGAAGCTTTCTTT.

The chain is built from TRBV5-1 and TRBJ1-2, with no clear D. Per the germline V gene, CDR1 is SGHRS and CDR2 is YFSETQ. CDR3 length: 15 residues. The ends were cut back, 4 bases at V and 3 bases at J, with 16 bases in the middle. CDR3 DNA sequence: TGCGCCAGCAGCCCGGTCGGGGTAAAGGACTATGGCTACACCTTC. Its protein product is CASSPVGVKDYGYTF.

The CDR3 DNA follows: TGTGCCAGCAGCAAAGAGATAGGGGTCTACGAGCAGTACGTC. Its protein product is CASSKEIGVYEQYV. The chain combines TRBV21-1 with TRBJ2-7; the table's D call of TRBD1 was not tested on the DNA. TRBV21-1 is termed a pseudogene. This CDR3 comprises 14 residues.

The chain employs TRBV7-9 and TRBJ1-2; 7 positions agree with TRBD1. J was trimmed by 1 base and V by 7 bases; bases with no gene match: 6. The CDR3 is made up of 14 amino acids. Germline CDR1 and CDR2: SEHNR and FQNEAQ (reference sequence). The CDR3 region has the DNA TGTGCCAGCATCCTACGGACAGGTAACTATGGCTACACCTTC. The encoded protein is CASILRTGNYGYTF.

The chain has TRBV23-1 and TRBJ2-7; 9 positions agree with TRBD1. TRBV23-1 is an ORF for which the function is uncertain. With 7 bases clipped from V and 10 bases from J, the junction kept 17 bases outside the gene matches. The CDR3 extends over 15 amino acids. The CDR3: CASTARRDRVVSQYV. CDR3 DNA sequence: TGCGCCAGCACAGCTCGGAGGGACAGGGTTGTATCACAGTACGTC.

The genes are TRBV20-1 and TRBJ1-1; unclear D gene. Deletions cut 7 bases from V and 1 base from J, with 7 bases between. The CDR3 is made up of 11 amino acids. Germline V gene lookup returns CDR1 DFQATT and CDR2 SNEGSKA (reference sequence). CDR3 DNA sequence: TGCAGTGTACAGAGGAACACTGAAGCTTTCTTT. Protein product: CSVQRNTEAFF.

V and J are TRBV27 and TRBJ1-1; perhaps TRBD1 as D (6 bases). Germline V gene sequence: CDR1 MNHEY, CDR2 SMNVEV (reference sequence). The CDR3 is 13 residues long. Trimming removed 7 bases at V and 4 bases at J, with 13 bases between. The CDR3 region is CASTRARGTEAFF. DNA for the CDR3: TGTGCCAGCACCAGGGCCAGGGGCACTGAAGCTTTCTTT.

The CDR3 here is CASSLSGNEQFF. The CDR3 nucleotides are TGTGCCAGCAGTCTTAGCGGGAATGAGCAGTTCTTC. This chain uses TRBV9 with TRBJ2-1, with TRBD2 identical over 7 bases. Germline V CDR1 and CDR2: SGDLS, YYNGEE. The junction had 3 bases not matched to a gene; V was cut back by 5 bases and J by 7 bases. CDR3 length: 12 residues.

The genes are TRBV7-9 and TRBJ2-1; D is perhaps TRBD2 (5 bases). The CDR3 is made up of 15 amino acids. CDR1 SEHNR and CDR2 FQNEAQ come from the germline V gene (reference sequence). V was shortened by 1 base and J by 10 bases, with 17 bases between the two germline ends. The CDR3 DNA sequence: TGTGCCAGCAGCTTAGGGGTGGGAGCAAGAAAAGAGCAGTTCTTC. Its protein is CASSLGVGARKEQFF.

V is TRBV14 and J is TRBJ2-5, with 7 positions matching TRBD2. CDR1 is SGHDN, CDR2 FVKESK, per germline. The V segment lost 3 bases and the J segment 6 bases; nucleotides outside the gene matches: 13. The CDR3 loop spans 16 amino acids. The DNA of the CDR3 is TGTGCCAGCAGCCAGCTCTCTACGGGAGGAGGAAAGACCCAGTACTTC. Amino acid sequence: CASSQLSTGGGKTQYF.

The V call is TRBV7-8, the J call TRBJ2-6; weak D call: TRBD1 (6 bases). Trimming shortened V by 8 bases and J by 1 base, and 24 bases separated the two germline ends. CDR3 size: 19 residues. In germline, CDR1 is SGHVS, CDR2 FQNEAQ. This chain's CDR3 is CASDQQGGLRESGANVLTF. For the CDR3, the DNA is TGTGCCAGCGACCAACAGGGCGGTCTCCGTGAATCTGGGGCCAACGTCCTGACTTTC.

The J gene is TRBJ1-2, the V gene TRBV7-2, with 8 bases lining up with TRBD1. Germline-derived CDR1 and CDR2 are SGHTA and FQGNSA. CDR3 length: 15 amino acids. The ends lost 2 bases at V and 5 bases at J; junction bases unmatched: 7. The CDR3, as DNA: TGTGCCAGCAGCTTACATGGGACAGGAGTGTATGGCTACACCTTC. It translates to CASSLHGTGVYGYTF.

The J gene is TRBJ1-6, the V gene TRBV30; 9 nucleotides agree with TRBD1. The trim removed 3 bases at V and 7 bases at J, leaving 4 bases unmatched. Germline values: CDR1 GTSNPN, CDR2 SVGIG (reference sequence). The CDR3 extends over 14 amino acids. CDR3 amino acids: CAWSVDRGNSPLHF. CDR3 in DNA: TGTGCCTGGAGCGTAGACAGGGGGAATTCACCCCTCCACTTT.

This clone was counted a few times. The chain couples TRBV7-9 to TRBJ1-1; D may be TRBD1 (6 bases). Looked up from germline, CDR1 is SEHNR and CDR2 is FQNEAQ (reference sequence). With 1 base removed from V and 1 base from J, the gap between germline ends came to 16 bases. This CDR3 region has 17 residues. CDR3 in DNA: TGTGCCAGCAGCTTAGGGGACACCAAATATTCGAACACTGAAGCTTTCTTT. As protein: CASSLGDTKYSNTEAFF.

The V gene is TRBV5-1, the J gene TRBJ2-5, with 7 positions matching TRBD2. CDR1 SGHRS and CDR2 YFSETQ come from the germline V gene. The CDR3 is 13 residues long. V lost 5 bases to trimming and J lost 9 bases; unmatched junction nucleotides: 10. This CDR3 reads CASREASRGAQYF. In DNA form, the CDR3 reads TGCGCCAGCAGGGAAGCGAGCCGGGGGGCCCAGTACTTC.

The CDR3 sequence is CASSYSSRDRQPQHF. The CDR3 DNA sequence: TGTGCCAGCAGTTACTCGAGCCGGGATCGGCAGCCCCAGCATTTT. This sequence joins TRBV6-5 and TRBJ1-5, with D unresolved. V lost 0 bases and J 7 bases, leaving 13 bases between the germline ends. This CDR3 has 15 amino acids. Germline V gene sequence: CDR1 MNHEY, CDR2 SVGAGI.

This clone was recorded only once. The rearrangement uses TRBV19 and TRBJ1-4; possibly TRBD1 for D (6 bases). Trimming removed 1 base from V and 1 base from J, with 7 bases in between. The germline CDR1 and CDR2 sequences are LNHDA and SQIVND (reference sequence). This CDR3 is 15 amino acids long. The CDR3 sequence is CASSIGGGTNEKLFF. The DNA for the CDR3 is TGTGCCAGTAGTATAGGAGGGGGAACTAATGAAAAACTGTTTTTT.

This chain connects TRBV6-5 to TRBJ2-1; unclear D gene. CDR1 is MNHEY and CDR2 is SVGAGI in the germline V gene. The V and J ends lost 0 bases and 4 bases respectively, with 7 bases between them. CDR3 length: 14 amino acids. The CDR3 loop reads CASSYSETYNEQFF. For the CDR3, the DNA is TGTGCCAGCAGTTACTCGGAGACGTACAATGAGCAGTTCTTC.

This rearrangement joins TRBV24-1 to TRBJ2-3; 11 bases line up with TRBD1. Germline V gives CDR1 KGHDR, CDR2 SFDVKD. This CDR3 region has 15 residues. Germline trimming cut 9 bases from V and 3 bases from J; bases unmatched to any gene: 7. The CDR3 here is CATSGTGGSTDTQYF. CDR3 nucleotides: TGTGCCACCTCGGGGACAGGGGGTTCGACAGATACGCAGTATTTT.